This T cell receptor beta chain was profiled in a study of T cell responses to AZD1222 COVID-19 vaccine. Findings and limits, study-wide: Across spike, vaccine-associated CD4 TCRs were found, dominant at 160-218 and 743-854.

The method was immunoSEQ multiplex PCR; TCRdb's version includes in-frame clones alone and lacks a portion of them. The sample carries about 140,000 clones, roughly 92% recorded once. Points on this clone: Its antigen is currently unknown.

CDR3 length equals 15 residues. V lost 4 bases and J lost 5, with 18 bases in between. Germline CDR1 reads SGHNT; CDR2 reads YYREEE (reference sequence). This TCR derives from an adult in good health. This sample comprised peripheral blood, obtained on day 0 of AZD1222 vaccination. This chain connects TRBV5-4 to TRBJ1-2; D not certain. This CDR3 reads CASSARAAPLYGYTF. The CDR3 nucleotides are TGTGCCAGCAGCGCACGGGCGGCCCCTCTATATGGCTACACCTTC. Combining the CDR3 with reference TRBV5-4 and TRBJ1-2 gives the whole variable domain ETGVTQSPTHLIKTRGQQVTLRCSSQSGHNTVSWYQQALGQGPQFIFQYYREEENGRGNFPPRFSGLQFPNYSSELNVNALELDDSALYLCASSARAAPLYGYTFGSGTRLTVV.